Presented here are 22 T cell receptor beta chains from one specimen sequenced in a study of blood T cell repertoires in COVID-19. Here immunoSEQ multiplex PCR was the method, and the copy in TCRdb shows in-frame clones only, minus some. The table has about 100,000 clones, 70% to 90% seen once; the top ten hold roughly 2.8%. Sequencing was performed on peripheral blood. These receptors came from a woman aged 80 or over with acute or convalescent COVID-19.

This chain links TRBV7-2 with TRBJ1-1; D is undetermined. CDR1 is SGHTA and CDR2 is FQGNSA in the germline V gene. The CDR3 is made up of 14 amino acids. The V end was cut by 5 bases, the J end by 2 bases, with 12 bases between. The CDR3 region is CASSLSGINTEAFF. As DNA, the CDR3 is TGTGCCAGCAGCCTCAGCGGGATCAACACTGAAGCTTTCTTT.

This chain links TRBV29-1 with TRBJ1-1, with D possibly TRBD1 on 5 matching bases. Germline assignment: CDR1 SQVTM and CDR2 ANQGSEA. Trimming removed 4 bases from V and 1 base from J, with 7 bases in between. CDR3 size: 12 residues. CDR3: CSVATANTEAFF. CDR3 DNA sequence: TGCAGCGTTGCGACAGCGAACACTGAAGCTTTCTTT.

This chain connects TRBV11-1 to TRBJ2-1; D perhaps matches TRBD1 (6 bases). CDR3 length equals 15 residues. V dropped 3 bases and J dropped 6 bases, with 15 bases sitting between them. Germline V lookup: CDR1 SGHAT, CDR2 FQDESV (reference sequence). For the CDR3, the DNA is TGTGCCAGCAGCTTGGCAGGGGCCGCGAGCAATGAGCAGTTCTTC. It translates to CASSLAGAASNEQFF.

The V and J genes are TRBV9 and TRBJ1-1; the D is unclear. The CDR3 spans 14 residues. Germline CDR1 reads SGDLS; CDR2 reads YYNGEE. Trimming took off 0 bases at V and 6 bases at J, with 12 bases between the two ends. CDR3 sequence: CASSVGARGSEAFF. For the CDR3, the DNA is TGTGCCAGCAGCGTAGGGGCACGAGGGTCTGAAGCTTTCTTT.

The rearrangement links TRBV7-8 to TRBJ2-5, with TRBD2 matching 8 bases. The germline CDR1 and CDR2 sequences are SGHVS and FQNEAQ. Trimming at V came to 5 bases and at J to 4 bases, leaving 6 bases not matched to a gene. The CDR3 sequence is 14 residues long. CDR3 in DNA: TGTGCCAGCAGCCTGACTAGCGTTATAGAGACCCAGTACTTC. Protein: CASSLTSVIETQYF.

This clone was observed once. For the CDR3, the DNA is TGTGCCAGCAGCTTGTTGGGGGCATGGGGCACCGGGGAGCTGTTTTTT. Amino acid sequence: CASSLLGAWGTGELFF. This chain connects TRBV7-6 to TRBJ2-2, with a tentative D call TRBD1 (6 bases). Trimming pared 3 bases from V and 4 bases from J, leaving 15 bases between. Germline V gives CDR1 SGHVS, CDR2 FNYEAQ. The length of the CDR3 is 16 residues.

This clone was recorded only once. V and J are TRBV5-1 and TRBJ2-1; D uncertain. Between the trimmed V and J ends, which lost 5 bases and 0 bases, there was a span of 12 bases. Germline CDR1 is SGHRS and CDR2 is YFSETQ. This CDR3 spans 15 amino acids. The CDR3: CASSRERSSYNEQFF. DNA for the CDR3: TGCGCCAGCAGTCGTGAGAGGAGCTCCTACAATGAGCAGTTCTTC.

J is TRBJ1-1 and V is TRBV5-1; 9 nucleotides align to TRBD1. Trimming at V came to 4 bases and at J to 0 bases, leaving 7 bases not matched to a gene. The germline gives CDR1 SGHRS, CDR2 YFSETQ. This CDR3 is built from 16 residues. The CDR3 region is CASSLAGTGLNTEAFF. The CDR3 nucleotides are TGCGCCAGCAGCCTCGCCGGGACAGGGCTGAACACTGAAGCTTTCTTT.

The chain combines TRBV4-2 with TRBJ2-2; TRBD2 might be the D (6 bases). The CDR3 runs to 18 residues. Germline V gene sequence: CDR1 LGHNA, CDR2 YNFKEQ. Trimming took off 2 bases at V and 3 bases at J, with 19 bases between the two ends. In DNA, the CDR3 is TGTGCCAGCAGCCAATCGGGGAGGAGGTTTGCGGACACCGGGGAGCTGTTTTTT. Translation gives CASSQSGRRFADTGELFF.

This clone was found once. The CDR3: CASSPHRVAEAFF. CDR3 DNA: TGTGCCAGCAGCCCCCACAGGGTCGCTGAAGCTTTCTTT. The chain recombines TRBV7-2 with TRBJ1-1; D perhaps matches TRBD1 (6 bases). From germline, CDR1 is SGHTA and CDR2 FQGNSA. This CDR3 contains 13 residues. Trimming stripped 5 bases from V and 6 bases from J, with 13 bases between.

This chain uses TRBV12-3 or TRBV12-4 with TRBJ2-1; weak D call: TRBD2 (5 bases). The CDR3 is 13 residues long. V was pared by 6 bases and J by 0 bases, with 6 bases between. This chain's CDR3 is CASRRDSYNEQFF. The CDR3 DNA reads as TGTGCCAGCAGACGGGACTCCTACAATGAGCAGTTCTTC.

The CDR3 DNA is TGTGCCAGCAGGGTCCGGCGGGGGGCTAATGAAAAACTGTTTTTT. It yields the protein CASRVRRGANEKLFF. The chain employs TRBV5-6 and TRBJ1-4, with D maybe TRBD1 (5 bases). The germline gives CDR1 SGHDT, CDR2 YYEEEE. The V and J ends lost 5 bases and 3 bases respectively, with 14 bases between them. This CDR3 is built from 15 residues. Looking up the rest from reference TRBV5-6 and TRBJ1-4 gives the full variable domain: DAGVTQSPTHLIKTRGQQVTLRCSPKSGHDTVSWYQQALGQGPQFIFQYYEEEERQRGNFPDRFSGHQFPNYSSELNVNALLLGDSALYLCASRVRRGANEKLFFGSGTQLSVL.

The chain joins TRBV28 to TRBJ2-1, with a possible D match to TRBD2 (6 bases). Trimming removed 1 base from V and 7 bases from J, with 17 bases in between. Looked up from germline, CDR1 is MDHEN and CDR2 is SYDVKM. The CDR3 has 16 residues. Written as DNA, the CDR3 is TGTGCCAGCAGTTTATTAGGAGGGTCCGGTGGGAATGAGCAGTTCTTC. This translates into CASSLLGGSGGNEQFF.

This rearrangement joins TRBV11-3 to TRBJ2-4; 8 bases match TRBD2. The CDR3 runs to 13 residues. V trimming: 5 bases; J trimming: 10 bases; junction bases outside the gene matches: 7. Germline-derived CDR1 and CDR2 are SGHNT and YENEEA. The CDR3, as DNA: TGTGCCAGCAGCAACCCTCCGGGGGGGATTCAGTACTTC. Encoded protein: CASSNPPGGIQYF.

J is TRBJ1-5 and V is TRBV25-1, with D unresolved. With 8 bases removed from V and 5 bases from J, the gap between germline ends came to 13 bases. The length of the CDR3 is 13 residues. Germline CDR1 and CDR2: MGHDK and SYGVNS. CDR3: CASVRGRYQPQHF. In nucleotides, the CDR3 is TGTGCCAGCGTCCGGGGTAGGTATCAGCCCCAGCATTTT.

The gene calls are TRBV7-2 and TRBJ2-1; TRBD2 matches at 13 bases. The CDR3 is 13 residues long. J was trimmed by 10 bases and V by 4 bases; bases with no gene match: 1. The germline V gene encodes CDR1 SGHTA and CDR2 FQGNSA. In nucleotides, the CDR3 is TGTGCCAGCAGCTGGGGACTAGCGGGGGAGCAGTTCTTC. Its translation is CASSWGLAGEQFF.

V usage is TRBV13 and J usage is TRBJ1-2, with a possible D match to TRBD1 (6 bases). The CDR3 spans 16 residues. V was trimmed by 3 bases and J by 0 bases, leaving 14 bases between them. The germline gives CDR1 PRHDT, CDR2 FYEKMQ (reference sequence). CDR3 residues: CASSFGDNLSNYGYTF. The CDR3 nucleotides are TGTGCCAGCAGCTTTGGGGACAACCTCTCTAACTATGGCTACACCTTC.

The chain links TRBV6-2 or TRBV6-3 to TRBJ1-1; possible D gene TRBD1, 5 bases. V was cut by 4 bases and J by 2 bases, with 11 bases left in between. Germline V gene data show CDR1 as MNHEY and CDR2 as SVGEGT. This CDR3 has 14 residues. The CDR3 region is CASSWRRGNTEAFF. CDR3 DNA sequence: TGTGCCAGCAGTTGGAGGAGGGGTAACACTGAAGCTTTCTTT.

This sequence joins TRBV4-3 and TRBJ1-3; 8 bases align to TRBD1. This CDR3 contains 17 residues. Losses at the gene ends were 0 bases for V and 3 bases for J; bases not matched to a gene: 7. The V gene's germline CDR1 is LGHNA and CDR2 YSLEER. CDR3 coding DNA: TGCGCCAGCAGCCAAGATTTCCCAGGGGGCCTTGGAAACACCATATATTTT. Amino acids: CASSQDFPGGLGNTIYF.

The chain combines TRBV7-2 with TRBJ1-5, with 8 bases fitting TRBD1. V gave up 6 bases and J gave up 3 bases; unmatched junction bases: 16. The CDR3 is 18 residues long. CDR1 and CDR2 (germline): SGHTA, FQGNSA. The CDR3 reads CASSRKQTPGQVNQPQHF. DNA for the CDR3: TGTGCCAGCAGTCGAAAACAAACTCCGGGACAGGTCAATCAGCCCCAGCATTTT. Full variable domain (outside the CDR3, taken from reference TRBV7-2 and TRBJ1-5): GAGVSQSPSNKVTEKGKDVELRCDPISGHTALYWYRQSLGQGLEFLIYFQGNSAPDKSGLPSDRFSAERTGGSVSTLTIQRTQQEDSAVYLCASSRKQTPGQVNQPQHFGDGTRLSIL.

A single count supports this clone. The chain carries TRBV5-4 and TRBJ2-2; 11 bases are shared with TRBD2. Looked up from germline, CDR1 is SGHNT and CDR2 is YYREEE (reference sequence). V was clipped by 0 bases and J by 6 bases; unmatched bases: 7. There are 17 residues in the CDR3. CDR3 nucleotides: TGTGCCAGCAGCTTGGAAATAGCGGGAGGGCCTTCCGGGGAGCTGTTTTTT. Translated, it gives CASSLEIAGGPSGELFF.

The CDR3 DNA reads TGTGCCAGTGAAGACGGGATTGAAGCTTTCTTT. Its translation: CASEDGIEAFF. This chain joins TRBV7-9 and TRBJ1-1; no clear D gene. CDR3 length: 11 amino acids. Germline-derived CDR1 and CDR2 are SEHNR and FQNEAQ (reference sequence). Trimming shortened V by 9 bases and J by 7 bases, and 12 bases separated the two germline ends.